The 25 T cell receptor beta chains in this list originate from one sample, sequenced in a study of T-cell memory formation after mild COVID-19. From the 5' RACE reads, TCRdb called clonotypes with MiXCR, one entry per CDR3 protein. Of 400,000 to 500,000 distinct CDR3 sequences in the sample, 20% are singletons; the top ten hold around 9.2%. Sequenced material: PBMCs or a T cell subset sorted from them (not recorded which). All receptors come from an adult woman who had mild COVID-19 (a few samples of this study predate the infection). Cell type and time point are not known.

The chain combines TRBV3-1 with TRBJ2-3; no clear D. Germline V lookup: CDR1 LGHDT, CDR2 YNNKEL (reference sequence). This CDR3 is 16 amino acids long. The V end lost 4 bases, the J end lost 0 bases, and 14 bases lay between the germline ends. CDR3 bases: TGTGCCAGCAGCCCTACCTGGACGGTGAGCACAGATACGCAGTATTTT. Residues: CASSPTWTVSTDTQYF.

This chain links TRBV6-6 with TRBJ1-2; D ambiguous. V lost 6 bases and J 4 bases, leaving 12 bases between the germline ends. The germline V gene encodes CDR1 MNHNY and CDR2 SVGAGI (reference sequence). The CDR3 is 13 residues long. The CDR3 spells CASSEDGFYGYTF. Written as DNA, the CDR3 is TGTGCCAGCAGCGAAGACGGCTTCTATGGCTACACCTTC.

For this clonotype: One junction end disagrees with the germline gene, perhaps due to a read error. The genes are TRBV6-5 and TRBJ2-2; D might be TRBD1 (5 bases). Looked up from germline, CDR1 is MNHEY and CDR2 is SVGAGI. This CDR3 is 13 amino acids long. This CDR3 reads CNSPGTNTGELFF. The CDR3 nucleotides read TGCAACAGTCCAGGGACGAACACCGGGGAGCTGTTTTTT.

This clonotype has more than one count but fewer than ten. The V gene is TRBV11-2, the J gene TRBJ2-2; maybe TRBD2 (7 bases). V was clipped by 3 bases and J by 4 bases, with 24 bases between them. The CDR3 consists of 19 residues. From germline, CDR1 is SGHAT and CDR2 FQNNGV. The CDR3 loop reads CASSLGPREGGPSTGELFF. CDR3 coding DNA: TGTGCCAGCAGCTTGGGCCCGCGTGAGGGGGGGCCGAGCACCGGGGAGCTGTTTTTT. Supplemented by reference TRBV11-2 and TRBJ2-2, the full variable domain reads EAGVAQSPRYKIIEKRQSVAFWCNPISGHATLYWYQQILGQGPKLLIQFQNNGVVDDSQLPKDRFSAERLKGVDSTLKIQPAKLEDSAVYLCASSLGPREGGPSTGELFFGEGSRLTVL.

This clonotype has a handful of counts. CDR3 protein: CSVPGTGGFYEQYF. The CDR3 region has the DNA TGCAGCGTTCCGGGGACAGGGGGCTTCTACGAGCAGTACTTC. The chain uses TRBV29-1 and TRBJ2-7, with 12 bases fitting TRBD1. V lost 5 bases, J lost 3 bases, and 5 bases stayed unmatched. CDR3 length equals 14 residues. Germline V gene sequence: CDR1 SQVTM, CDR2 ANQGSEA.

V gene TRBV6-5 combines with J gene TRBJ2-3; D is unresolved. V was cut by 6 bases and J by 3 bases, with 10 bases left in between. The CDR3 covers 13 residues. The germline V gene has CDR1 MNHEY and CDR2 SVGAGI. Here the CDR3 DNA reads TGTGCCAGCAGGCCAACGTGGACAGATACGCAGTATTTT. Encoded protein: CASRPTWTDTQYF.

A few counts support this clonotype. The V and J genes are TRBV20-1 and TRBJ1-6, with D maybe TRBD1 (5 bases). Trimming cost V 5 bases and J 9 bases, with 20 bases left between them. Germline V lookup: CDR1 DFQATT, CDR2 SNEGSKA (reference sequence). CDR3 length equals 15 residues. The CDR3 DNA is TGCAGTGCTCCTAGGATCCTGGGGGGGAGTTCACCCCTCCACTTT. Residues: CSAPRILGGSSPLHF.

Written as DNA, the CDR3 is TGTGCCAGCAGGGACGGGCAGGGTGCGAACACCGGGGAGCTGTTTTTT. This codes for CASRDGQGANTGELFF. The chain recombines TRBV7-9 with TRBJ2-2; TRBD1 is a possible D gene (5 bases). The CDR3 is 16 amino acids. V was clipped by 6 bases and J by 0 bases, with 14 bases between them. The germline V gene has CDR1 SEHNR and CDR2 FQNEAQ (reference sequence).

The chain links TRBV9 to TRBJ2-7; tentatively, D is TRBD1 (6 bases). Germline V gene sequence: CDR1 SGDLS, CDR2 YYNGEE. V lost 4 bases and J 0 bases, leaving 11 bases between the germline ends. This CDR3 has 14 residues. The CDR3 nucleotides read TGTGCCAGCAGCACCGGGGACATCTCCTACGAGCAGTACTTC. The encoded protein is CASSTGDISYEQYF.

This clonotype was found a few times. The chain uses TRBV5-4 and TRBJ2-2, with 12 bases identical to TRBD2. Germline CDR1 SGHNT, CDR2 YYREEE (reference sequence). The CDR3 extends over 17 amino acids. V was pared by 4 bases and J by 1 base, with 5 bases of the junction left unmatched. The CDR3 nucleotides are TGTGCCAGCAGCAGGGGGGGACTAGCGGGGAACACCGGGGAGCTGTTTTTT. Encoded protein: CASSRGGLAGNTGELFF.

This chain links TRBV4-1 with TRBJ2-7, with 8 nucleotides matching TRBD2. Germline V gene data show CDR1 as MGHRA and CDR2 as YSYEKL. The CDR3 spans 18 residues. V trimming: 2 bases; J trimming: 2 bases; junction bases outside the gene matches: 14. The CDR3 DNA is TGCGCCAGCAGCCAAATCCGTTCGGGGCGGGGGGTACCCTACGAGCAGTACTTC. Its translation: CASSQIRSGRGVPYEQYF.

The rearrangement uses TRBV5-6 and TRBJ2-5; D gene uncertain. CDR1 SGHDT and CDR2 YYEEEE come from the germline V gene. V shed 1 base and J shed 4 bases, with 8 bases lying between them. The CDR3 covers 13 residues. CDR3 amino acids: CASSLSVGETQYF. The CDR3 DNA reads as TGTGCCAGCAGCTTGTCGGTCGGAGAGACCCAGTACTTC.

This clonotype was counted only a few times. The junction differs from germline at one of its ends, possibly a read error. The rearrangement uses TRBV7-7 and TRBJ2-1; weak D call: TRBD2 (6 bases). The CDR3 is made up of 15 amino acids. Germline loops: CDR1 SSHAT, CDR2 FNYEAQ (reference sequence). The CDR3 spells CASSPRQGGYNEQFF. CDR3 sequence (DNA): TGTGCTAGCAGCCCAAGGCAGGGAGGATACAATGAGCAGTTCTTC.

The chain employs TRBV3-1 and TRBJ1-2, with D tentatively TRBD1 (5 bases). V was shortened by 4 bases and J by 0 bases, with 12 bases between the two germline ends. The CDR3 covers 15 residues. Germline CDR1 reads LGHDT; CDR2 reads YNNKEL (reference sequence). The DNA for the CDR3 is TGTGCCAGCAGCCTCGGGACCGTTGCTAACTATGGCTACACCTTC. Its translation is CASSLGTVANYGYTF.

This CDR3 reads CASSPSDRTGELFF. For the CDR3, the DNA is TGTGCCAGCAGTCCGTCGGACAGGACCGGGGAGCTGTTTTTT. The chain employs TRBV27 and TRBJ2-2; TRBD1 matches 7 bases. The CDR3 contains 14 residues. J was trimmed by 5 bases and V by 5 bases; bases with no gene match: 5. The germline V gene has CDR1 MNHEY and CDR2 SMNVEV (reference sequence).

This clonotype has at least ten counts. V usage is TRBV20-1 and J usage is TRBJ2-7; weak D call: TRBD2 (5 bases). V lost 5 bases, J lost 6 bases, and 20 bases lay in between. CDR1 is DFQATT, CDR2 SNEGSKA, per germline (reference sequence). The CDR3 is 14 residues long. The CDR3 protein is CSAAQPRARIEQYF. As DNA, the CDR3 is TGCAGTGCTGCCCAGCCGAGGGCTCGGATCGAGCAGTACTTC.

This clonotype turned up a few times. The chain uses TRBV7-9 and TRBJ2-7; weak D call: TRBD2 (6 bases). The V gene lost 5 bases and the J gene lost 3 bases, with 14 bases spanning the gap. This CDR3 is built from 14 residues. Germline V gene sequence: CDR1 SEHNR, CDR2 FQNEAQ (reference sequence). CDR3 protein: CASSPGTAVYEQYF. The CDR3, as DNA: TGTGCCAGCAGCCCCGGGACTGCTGTCTACGAGCAGTACTTC.

The chain joins TRBV6-2 or TRBV6-3 to TRBJ2-2; TRBD2 aligns across 10 bases. The V segment lost 4 bases and the J segment 5 bases; nucleotides outside the gene matches: 10. The CDR3 sequence is 17 residues long. Germline loops: CDR1 MNHEY, CDR2 SVGEGT. The CDR3 nucleotides are TGTGCCAGCAGTTTCTCCCCCCTAGCGGGAGAAACCGGGGAGCTGTTTTTT. Its translation: CASSFSPLAGETGELFF.

This rearrangement joins TRBV7-2 to TRBJ2-5; 9 positions agree with TRBD1. The junction had 6 bases not matched to a gene; V was cut back by 5 bases and J by 5 bases. Germline CDR1 reads SGHTA; CDR2 reads FQGNSA. This CDR3 is built from 14 residues. Here the CDR3 reads CASSRTGGDETQYF. For the CDR3, the DNA is TGTGCCAGCAGCCGTACAGGGGGCGACGAGACCCAGTACTTC.

The rearrangement uses TRBV29-1 and TRBJ2-3, with D possibly being TRBD1 or TRBD2 (6 bases each). V lost 8 bases, J lost 2 bases, and 17 bases lay in between. This CDR3 is built from 14 residues. Germline CDR1 is SQVTM and CDR2 is ANQGSEA. The CDR3 region is CSSARGLATDTQYF. CDR3 nucleotide sequence: TGCAGCTCCGCCCGGGGGCTGGCCACAGATACGCAGTATTTT.

This clonotype has a handful of counts. The chain recombines TRBV5-1 with TRBJ2-1; D uncertain. This CDR3 is 12 amino acids long. Germline V gene data show CDR1 as SGHRS and CDR2 as YFSETQ. V lost 4 bases and J 5 bases, leaving 7 bases between the germline ends. CDR3 residues: CASSPENNEQFF. The CDR3 DNA reads TGCGCCAGCAGCCCGGAAAACAATGAGCAGTTCTTC. Using reference TRBV5-1 and TRBJ2-1 for the parts outside the CDR3, the full variable domain is KAGVTQTPRYLIKTRGQQVTLSCSPISGHRSVSWYQQTPGQGLQFLFEYFSETQRNKGNFPGRFSGRQFSNSRSEMNVSTLELGDSALYLCASSPENNEQFFGPGTRLTVL.

This clonotype was seen a handful of times. The chain carries TRBV27 and TRBJ2-7, with D uncertain. Trimming removed 2 bases at V and 5 bases at J, with 10 bases between. The CDR3 sequence is 13 residues long. In germline, CDR1 is MNHEY, CDR2 SMNVEV (reference sequence). CDR3 in amino acids: CASSLARSHEQYF. The CDR3 DNA reads as TGTGCCAGCAGTTTAGCCAGGAGCCACGAGCAGTACTTC.

This chain joins TRBV12-3 or TRBV12-4 and TRBJ2-3, with a possible D match to TRBD2 (5 bases). V was pared by 1 base and J by 1 base, with 12 bases between. The CDR3 covers 16 residues. Written as DNA, the CDR3 is TGTGCCAGCAGTTTAGTCGGGGATTGGCGCACAGATACGCAGTATTTT. It codes for CASSLVGDWRTDTQYF.

DNA for the CDR3: TGTGCCAGCAGAACCGGGACAGGGGGTAACAATGAGCAGTTCTTC. This translates into CASRTGTGGNNEQFF. The chain recombines TRBV2 with TRBJ2-1, with 11 bases matching TRBD1. With 6 bases clipped from V and 5 bases from J, the junction kept 6 bases outside the gene matches. The CDR3 consists of 15 residues. Per the germline V gene, CDR1 is SNHLY and CDR2 is FYNNEI.

There are a few counts of this clonotype. The chain employs TRBV7-8 and TRBJ2-7, with 7 bases that match TRBD2. The CDR3 spans 16 residues. Germline V gives CDR1 SGHVS, CDR2 FQNEAQ. V shed 5 bases, J shed 5 bases, and the junction held 15 bases outside the gene matches. CDR3 loop: CASSRRGEGLRNEQYF. CDR3 DNA sequence: TGTGCCAGCAGCCGTCGTGGGGAGGGCCTCCGGAACGAGCAGTACTTC.